The clone carrying this TCR beta chain showed up just a few times. No antigen is known for it. Amplification targeted the TCR beta CDR3 regions, with RNA transcripts as the source material. First-round RT-PCR with HTBI primers preceded a second-round multiplex PCR. MiXCR was run by TCRdb on the multiplex PCR reads, yielding one entry per CDR3 protein. In the table there are approximately 540,000 distinct CDR3 sequences, under 40% of which are singletons. The V and J ends lost 8 bases and 0 bases respectively, with 17 bases between them. The CDR3 contains 16 residues. The germline V gene has CDR1 MNHEY and CDR2 SMNVEV (reference sequence). The sample is drawn from a study of Graves' ophthalmopathy and Graves' hyperthyroidism. General study results and limits: Using a 13-signature model, the authors split ophthalmopathy from stable hyperthyroidism, with roughly 90% sensitivity and 81.08% specificity.

The chain is built from TRBV27 and TRBJ1-5; a weak D match, TRBD1 (5 bases). The receptor comes from an adult man with Graves' hyperthyroidism. The sequenced material came from peripheral blood or thyroid tissue (not recorded which). The CDR3 loop reads CASGRRSQGSNQPQHF. The CDR3 nucleotides read TGTGCCAGCGGGCGACGATCCCAGGGTAGCAATCAGCCCCAGCATTTT.